This T cell receptor beta chain emerged from a study of blood T cell repertoires in COVID-19. Data came from immunoSEQ multiplex PCR; TCRdb stores just in-frame clones and leaves some out. The repertoire holds roughly 210,000 clones, under 90% seen once, with 10% in the top ten. The CDR3 is 16 amino acids. J lost 4 bases, V lost 4 bases, and 11 bases had no gene match. Germline-derived CDR1 and CDR2 are LGHDT and YNNKEL (reference sequence). The specimen was peripheral blood. V usage is TRBV3-1 (or the pseudogene TRBV3-2) and J usage is TRBJ1-1; the match to TRBD1 covers 8 bases. This TCR was recovered from a woman over 75 with COVID-19, enrolled during active disease. The CDR3 DNA reads TGTGCCAGCAGCCGAGAACACAGGGGGGCCGGCACTGAAGCTTTCTTT. Residues: CASSREHRGAGTEAFF.